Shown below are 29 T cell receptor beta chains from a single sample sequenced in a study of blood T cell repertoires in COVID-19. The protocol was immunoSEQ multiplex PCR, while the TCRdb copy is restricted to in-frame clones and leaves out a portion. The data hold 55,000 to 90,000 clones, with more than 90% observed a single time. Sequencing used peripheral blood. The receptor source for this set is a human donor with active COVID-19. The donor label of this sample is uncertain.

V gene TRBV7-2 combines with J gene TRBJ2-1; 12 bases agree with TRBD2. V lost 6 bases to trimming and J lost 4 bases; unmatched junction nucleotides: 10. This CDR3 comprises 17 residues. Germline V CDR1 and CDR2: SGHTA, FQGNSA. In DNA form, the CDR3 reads TGTGCCAGCAGTCGAACTAGCGGGAGGACCCAATACAATGAGCAGTTCTTC. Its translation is CASSRTSGRTQYNEQFF.

CDR3 protein: CASSSNRGLGETQYF. CDR3 nucleotide sequence: TGTGCCAGCAGCTCGAACAGGGGGCTGGGAGAGACCCAGTACTTC. This chain joins TRBV5-4 and TRBJ2-5, with 9 nucleotides matching TRBD1. Per the germline V gene, CDR1 is SGHNT and CDR2 is YYREEE (reference sequence). The CDR3 totals 15 residues. V was clipped by 3 bases and J by 4 bases; unmatched bases: 7.

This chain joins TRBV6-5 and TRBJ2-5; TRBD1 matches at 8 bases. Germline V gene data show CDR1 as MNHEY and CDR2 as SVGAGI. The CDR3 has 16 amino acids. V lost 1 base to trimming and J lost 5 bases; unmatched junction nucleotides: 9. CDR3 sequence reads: CASSYLGQGARETQYF. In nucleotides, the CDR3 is TGTGCCAGCAGTTACTTAGGGCAGGGGGCGCGGGAGACCCAGTACTTC.

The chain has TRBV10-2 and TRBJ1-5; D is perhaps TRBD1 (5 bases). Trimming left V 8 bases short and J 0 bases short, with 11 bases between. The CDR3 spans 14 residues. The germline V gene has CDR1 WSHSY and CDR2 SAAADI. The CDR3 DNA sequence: TGCGCCAGCGCACAGGCGACTAGCAATCAGCCCCAGCATTTT. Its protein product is CASAQATSNQPQHF.

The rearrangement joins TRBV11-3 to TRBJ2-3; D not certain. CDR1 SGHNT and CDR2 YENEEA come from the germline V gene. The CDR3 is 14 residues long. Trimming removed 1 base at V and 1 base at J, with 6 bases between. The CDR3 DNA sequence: TGTGCCAGCAGCTTAGGCGTCGGCACAGATACGCAGTATTTT. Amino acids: CASSLGVGTDTQYF.

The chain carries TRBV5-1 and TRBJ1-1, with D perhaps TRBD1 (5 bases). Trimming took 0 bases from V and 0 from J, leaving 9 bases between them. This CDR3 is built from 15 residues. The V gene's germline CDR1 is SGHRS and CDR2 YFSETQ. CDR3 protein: CASSLAQGMNTEAFF. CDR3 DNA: TGCGCCAGCAGCTTGGCCCAGGGAATGAACACTGAAGCTTTCTTT.

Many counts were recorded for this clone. The CDR3 protein is CASSDSTGGAEAFF. CDR3 DNA sequence: TGTGCCAGCAGTGACTCGACAGGGGGGGCTGAAGCTTTCTTT. The chain combines TRBV6-4 with TRBJ1-1, with 9 bases matching TRBD1. Unmatched junction bases numbered 2, after V lost 0 bases and J lost 6 bases. The CDR3 totals 14 residues. Germline CDR1 reads MRHNA; CDR2 reads SNTAGT.

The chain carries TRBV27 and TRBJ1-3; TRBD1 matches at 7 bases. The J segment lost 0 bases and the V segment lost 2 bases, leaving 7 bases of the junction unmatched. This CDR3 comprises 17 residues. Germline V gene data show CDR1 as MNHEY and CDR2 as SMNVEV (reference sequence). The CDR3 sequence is CASSLARGPYSGNTIYF. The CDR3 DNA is TGTGCCAGCAGTTTAGCTAGGGGGCCCTACTCTGGAAACACCATATATTTT.

CDR3 sequence reads: CASSGGGGLDTQYF. The CDR3 DNA sequence: TGCGCCAGCAGTGGGGGGGGAGGATTAGATACGCAGTATTTT. The chain uses TRBV10-2 and TRBJ2-3; TRBD2 agrees at 7 bases. J lost 5 bases, V lost 4 bases, and 6 bases had no gene match. Germline V CDR1 and CDR2: WSHSY, SAAADI. The CDR3 is made up of 14 amino acids.

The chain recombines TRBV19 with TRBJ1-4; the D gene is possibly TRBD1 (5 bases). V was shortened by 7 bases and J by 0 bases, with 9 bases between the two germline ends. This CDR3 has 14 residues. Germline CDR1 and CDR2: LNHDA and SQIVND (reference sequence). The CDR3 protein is CASTGGATNEKLFF. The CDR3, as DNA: TGTGCCAGTACCGGGGGTGCAACTAATGAAAAACTGTTTTTT.

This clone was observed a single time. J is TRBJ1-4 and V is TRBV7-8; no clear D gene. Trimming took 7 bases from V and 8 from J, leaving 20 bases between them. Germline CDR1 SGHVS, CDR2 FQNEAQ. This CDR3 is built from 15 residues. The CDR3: CASNLGGGLKEKLFF. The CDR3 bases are TGTGCCAGCAACCTGGGCGGAGGGCTTAAGGAAAAACTGTTTTTT.

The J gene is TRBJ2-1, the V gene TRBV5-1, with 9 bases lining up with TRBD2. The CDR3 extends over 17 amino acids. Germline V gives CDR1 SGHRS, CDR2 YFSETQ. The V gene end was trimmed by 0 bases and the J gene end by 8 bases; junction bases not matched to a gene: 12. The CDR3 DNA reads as TGCGCCAGCAGCTTGGCTGGTAGGAGCGGGAGGTCCGATGAGCAGTTCTTC. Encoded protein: CASSLAGRSGRSDEQFF. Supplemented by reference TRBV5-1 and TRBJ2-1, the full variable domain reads KAGVTQTPRYLIKTRGQQVTLSCSPISGHRSVSWYQQTPGQGLQFLFEYFSETQRNKGNFPGRFSGRQFSNSRSEMNVSTLELGDSALYLCASSLAGRSGRSDEQFFGPGTRLTVL.

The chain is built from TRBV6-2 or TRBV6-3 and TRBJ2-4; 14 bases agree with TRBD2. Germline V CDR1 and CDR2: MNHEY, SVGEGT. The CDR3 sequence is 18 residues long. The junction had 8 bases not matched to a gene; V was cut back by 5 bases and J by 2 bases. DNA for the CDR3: TGTGCCAGCAGTGCCACCGGGACTAGCGGGAGTTCCAAAAACATTCAGTACTTC. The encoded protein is CASSATGTSGSSKNIQYF.

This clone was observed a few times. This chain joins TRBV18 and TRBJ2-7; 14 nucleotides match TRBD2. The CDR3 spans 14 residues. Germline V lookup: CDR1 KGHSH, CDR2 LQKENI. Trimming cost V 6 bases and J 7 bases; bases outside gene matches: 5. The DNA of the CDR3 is TGTGCCAGCTCTCAGCGACTAGCGGGAGGGGAGCAGTACTTC. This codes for CASSQRLAGGEQYF. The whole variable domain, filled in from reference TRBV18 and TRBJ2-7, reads NAGVMQNPRHLVRRRGQEARLRCSPMKGHSHVYWYRQLPEEGLKFMVYLQKENIIDESGMPKERFSAEFPKEGPSILRIQQVVRGDSAAYFCASSQRLAGGEQYFGPGTRLTVT.

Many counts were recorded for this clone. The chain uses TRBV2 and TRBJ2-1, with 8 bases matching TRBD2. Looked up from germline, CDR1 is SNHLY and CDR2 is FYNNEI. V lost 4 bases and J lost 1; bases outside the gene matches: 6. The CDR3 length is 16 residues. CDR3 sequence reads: CASSGGLASSYNEQFF. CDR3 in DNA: TGTGCCAGCAGTGGTGGACTAGCCTCTTCCTACAATGAGCAGTTCTTC. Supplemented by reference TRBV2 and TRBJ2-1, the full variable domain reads EPEVTQTPSHQVTQMGQEVILRCVPISNHLYFYWYRQILGQKVEFLVSFYNNEISEKSEIFDDQFSVERPDGSNFTLKIRSTKLEDSAMYFCASSGGLASSYNEQFFGPGTRLTVL.

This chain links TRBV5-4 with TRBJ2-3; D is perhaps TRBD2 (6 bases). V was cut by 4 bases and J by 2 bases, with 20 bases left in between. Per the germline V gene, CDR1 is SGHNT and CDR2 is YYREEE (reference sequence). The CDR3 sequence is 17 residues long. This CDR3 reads CASSTPSGRRDTDTQYF. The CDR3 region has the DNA TGTGCCAGCAGCACCCCCTCGGGTCGGCGGGACACAGATACGCAGTATTTT.

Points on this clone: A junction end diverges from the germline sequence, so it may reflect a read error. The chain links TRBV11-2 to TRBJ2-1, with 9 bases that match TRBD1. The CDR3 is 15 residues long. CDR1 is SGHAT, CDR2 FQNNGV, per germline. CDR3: CASSLGGTGFNEQFF. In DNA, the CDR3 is TGTGCCAGCAGTTTAGGCGGGACAGGGTTTAATGAGCAGTTCTTC.

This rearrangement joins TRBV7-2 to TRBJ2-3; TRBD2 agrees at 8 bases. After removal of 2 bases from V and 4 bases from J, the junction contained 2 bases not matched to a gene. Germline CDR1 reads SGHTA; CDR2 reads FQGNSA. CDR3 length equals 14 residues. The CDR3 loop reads CASSLPGGADTQYF. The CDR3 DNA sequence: TGTGCCAGCAGCTTACCGGGGGGGGCAGATACGCAGTATTTT. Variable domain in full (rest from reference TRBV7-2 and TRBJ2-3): GAGVSQSPSNKVTEKGKDVELRCDPISGHTALYWYRQSLGQGLEFLIYFQGNSAPDKSGLPSDRFSAERTGGSVSTLTIQRTQQEDSAVYLCASSLPGGADTQYFGPGTRLTVL.

The DNA of the CDR3 is TGTGCCAGCAGCTTGAAGGGGGCTTTAGAGACCCAGTACTTC. It codes for CASSLKGALETQYF. The chain recombines TRBV5-4 with TRBJ2-5, with TRBD1 identical over 7 bases. This CDR3 comprises 14 residues. CDR1 is SGHNT, CDR2 YYREEE, per germline (reference sequence). Trimming cost V 1 base and J 4 bases; bases outside gene matches: 4.

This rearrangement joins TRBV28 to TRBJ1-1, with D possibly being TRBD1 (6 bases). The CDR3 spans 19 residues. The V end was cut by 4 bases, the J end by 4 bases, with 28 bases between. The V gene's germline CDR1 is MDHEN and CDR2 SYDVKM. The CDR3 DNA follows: TGTGCCAGCAGTTCAACTGGGGTGGGTGGGGGCTCGTTGGTCACTGAAGCTTTCTTT. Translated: CASSSTGVGGGSLVTEAFF.

The CDR3 loop is CASSEAEAGGYEQYF. The CDR3, as DNA: TGTGCCAGCAGTGAAGCGGAAGCGGGAGGCTACGAGCAGTACTTC. This sequence joins TRBV2 and TRBJ2-7; the match to TRBD2 covers 9 bases. The junction had 3 bases not matched to a gene; V was cut back by 0 bases and J by 3 bases. Germline V lookup: CDR1 SNHLY, CDR2 FYNNEI. This CDR3 region has 15 residues.

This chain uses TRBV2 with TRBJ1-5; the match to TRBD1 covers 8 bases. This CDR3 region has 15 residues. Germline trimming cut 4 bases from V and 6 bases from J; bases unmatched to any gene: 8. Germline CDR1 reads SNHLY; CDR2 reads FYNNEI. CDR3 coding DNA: TGTGCCAGCAGTGTCGGACAGGGTATAGCTCAGCCCCAGCATTTT. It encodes CASSVGQGIAQPQHF.

The CDR3 DNA sequence: TGTGCCAGCAGTAGCGGGGGGATAGATACGCAGTATTTT. Protein product: CASSSGGIDTQYF. This chain links TRBV6-4 with TRBJ2-3; 9 bases fit TRBD2. V shed 5 bases, J shed 5 bases, and the junction held 2 bases outside the gene matches. Germline V gives CDR1 MRHNA, CDR2 SNTAGT. The CDR3 covers 13 residues.

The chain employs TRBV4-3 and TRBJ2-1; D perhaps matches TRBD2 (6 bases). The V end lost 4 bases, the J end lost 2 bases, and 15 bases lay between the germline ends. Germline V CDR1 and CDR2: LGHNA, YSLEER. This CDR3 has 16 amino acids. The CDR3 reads CASSRRLVFPYNEQFF. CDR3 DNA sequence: TGCGCCAGCAGCCGCAGACTAGTTTTCCCCTACAATGAGCAGTTCTTC.

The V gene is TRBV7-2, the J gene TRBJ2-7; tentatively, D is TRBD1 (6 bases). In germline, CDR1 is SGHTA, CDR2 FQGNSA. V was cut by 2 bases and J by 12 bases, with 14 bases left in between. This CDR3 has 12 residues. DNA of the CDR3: TGTGCCAGCAGCTTAATTGGGGGCTTTAGGTACTTC. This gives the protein CASSLIGGFRYF.

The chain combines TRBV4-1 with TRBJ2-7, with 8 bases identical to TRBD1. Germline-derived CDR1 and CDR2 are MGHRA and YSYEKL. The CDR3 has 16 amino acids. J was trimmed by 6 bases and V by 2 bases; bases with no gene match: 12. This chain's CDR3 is CASSQSPDRVGIEQYF. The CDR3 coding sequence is TGCGCCAGCAGCCAAAGCCCGGACAGGGTGGGGATCGAGCAGTACTTC.

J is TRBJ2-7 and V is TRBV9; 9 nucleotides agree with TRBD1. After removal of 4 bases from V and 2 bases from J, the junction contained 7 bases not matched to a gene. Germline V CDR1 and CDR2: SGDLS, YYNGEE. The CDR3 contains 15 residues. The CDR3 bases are TGTGCCAGCAGCCTGCGGACAGGGGCGGCCTACGAGCAGTACTTC. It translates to CASSLRTGAAYEQYF.

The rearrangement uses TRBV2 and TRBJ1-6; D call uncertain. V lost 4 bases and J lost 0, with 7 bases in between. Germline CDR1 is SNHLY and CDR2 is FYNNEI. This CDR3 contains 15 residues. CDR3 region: CASSAGSSYNSPLHF. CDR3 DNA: TGTGCCAGCAGTGCGGGGAGCTCCTATAATTCACCCCTCCACTTT.

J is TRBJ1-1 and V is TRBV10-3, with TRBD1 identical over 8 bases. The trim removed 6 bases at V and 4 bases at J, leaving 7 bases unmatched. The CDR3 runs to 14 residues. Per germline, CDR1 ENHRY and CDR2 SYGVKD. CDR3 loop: CAIRGDRTSTEAFF. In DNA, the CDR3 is TGTGCCATCAGAGGGGACAGGACTTCCACTGAAGCTTTCTTT.